This record concerns one T cell receptor (beta chain) sequence. Its target antigen remains unknown. There are no base qualities to consult, and no much larger clone falls within one base. V is pared back by 1 base and J by 9 bases, with 10 bases lying between the germline termini. The CDR3 starts with the cysteine, ends with the phenylalanine, and has 13 residues. The CDR3 DNA has 39 bases and is translated from base 1. CDR1 SGHDN and CDR2 FVKESK were looked up in the germline V gene. These data originate in a study of T cells after yellow fever vaccination (dated by TCRdb to between 2018 and 2020). With regard to the full study: The SMART-Seq v4 Ultra Low Input RNA kit was used to prepare libraries from fractions with low cell numbers. Bulk TCR alpha and beta repertoires were sequenced longitudinally to track T-cell clones before and after primary and booster YFV17D yellow fever vaccination. The cohort comprised two healthy male donors, one aged 18 to 30 and one aged 30 to 40 years. Blood was collected at multiple timepoints before and after primary and secondary immunization, and bulk PBMC replicates and cell subsets were isolated. What the work shows at the level of the full study, not this receptor alone: A small share of clonotypes was detected in both CD4 and CD8 compartments, with the overlap likely arising from convergent recombination. The secondary T-cell response was found to be weaker but faster than the primary response, with a peak reached on day 5 rather than on day 15. The study included only two donors, which limits how far the findings can be generalized. Because abundant contaminating clonotypes from the bulk population could be contained in FACS-sorted repertoires, computational filtering was required. Most clones expanded after primary vaccination (approximately 96% of CD4 and 70% to 90% of CD8) were re-detected after the booster, suggesting that broad memory maintenance occurred.

Synthesis of TCR cDNA relied on 5'RACE template switching, a step that introduced a universal primer site along with unique molecular identifiers. Priming for cDNA synthesis came from both the TCR alpha and TCR beta constant segments. Two PCR steps were used to amplify libraries, with sample barcodes and sequencing adapters being added in the second step. Sequencing of libraries was done on Illumina HiSeq 2500 (2x100 bp) or NovaSeq (2x150 bp). Per the original workflow: MIGEC handled demultiplexing of reads and collapsing into UMI consensus sequences, while MiXCR performed V(D)J alignment. Using edgeR on replicate PBMC samples, clonotypes were called vaccine-responding if FDR was below 0.01 and the log2 fold change was above 5 up to day 15. CD4 or CD8 identity was assigned to each bulk clonotype according to whether the clonotype was present at higher abundance in the sequenced CD4 repertoire or the sequenced CD8 repertoire. TCRdb redid the processing of the public reads, applying fastp at Q25 and MiXCR, and retained in-frame beta chains. For every CDR3 protein sequence, its rows merge into one entry that carries the most common genes and DNA. The V and J calls and clone size come from TCRdb's table, not from the authors' own analysis. The sample table lists 240,000 or so distinct CDR3 sequences, about 7% of them with a count of one. Together, the top ten hold roughly 0.86% of the sample.

The treatment or condition label here, explained by the study, means: live attenuated yellow fever vaccine strain. PBMCs were isolated from peripheral blood using a standard Ficoll-Paque protocol. CD4 and CD8 T-cell fractions were isolated with Dynabeads CD4 and CD8 positive selection kits. TriZol was used to extract RNA from bulk PBMCs, CD4 and CD8 fractions, and dextramer-positive and dextramer-negative fractions. This TCR derives from a man under 40 who received the YFV17D yellow fever vaccine. The V gene is TRBV14 and the J gene is TRBJ2-1, with an unclear D gene assignment. The sample consisted of CD4+ T cells sorted from PBMCs, taken 15 days after the yellow fever booster vaccination. The CDR3 amino acid sequence is: CASSQAPLGEQFF. The DNA sequence is TGTGCCAGCAGCCAAGCTCCTCTGGGTGAGCAGTTCTTC.